The present entry profiles one T cell receptor beta chain with its context. Its antigen is still unknown. Base qualities are missing; no much larger clone stands one base away. The immunoSEQ Assay, a bias-controlled multiplex PCR, was used to amplify TCRbeta CDR3 regions from genomic DNA. On the authors' methods: Within the assay, amplification of reference gene primers was used to estimate how many nucleated cells each sample contained. Sequence reads were collapsed and filtered to measure the absolute abundance of every unique TCRbeta CDR3 rearrangement. Productive Simpson clonality was computed per sample as the square root of Simpson's diversity index over productive rearrangements. In its TCRdb copy, this immuneACCESS table keeps in-frame sequences only and misses some clones. Where compared with another copy, unresolved V genes explain less than half of these, and the others have no known cause. V, J and clone size derive from that table, while D and trimming were established from the DNA sequence. Here the sample has about 400,000 clones; approximately 86% occur a single time. Around 2.9% of the sample belongs to the ten largest clones.

Collaborating institutions collected whole blood in K2EDTA tubes following their own protocols. Collaborator samples were shipped for TCRbeta analysis as frozen whole blood, isolated PBMCs, or DNA extracted from either sample type. This record comes from a study of blood T cell repertoires in COVID-19 (dated by TCRdb to the early 2020s). Context from the whole study: Samples covering the acute and convalescent phases of COVID-19 were provided by collaborators in the United States, Italy and Spain. Where available, HLA class I and class II types were obtained from metadata supplied by the sample provider rather than from assay-based typing. Deeply sampled blood TCRbeta repertoires from subjects exposed to, actively infected with, or recovered from COVID-19 were included in the dataset. A freely available public database, intended as a resource for researchers studying the immune response to SARS-CoV-2, is where the repertoires were released. The samples were drawn from two sources: the first 160 participants of the ongoing ImmuneRACE study, and over 950 subjects contributed by 6 global collaborators. The prospective study material was composed of cDNA or gDNA derived from T cells, B-cell-depleted T cells, or PBMCs. The sample metadata nearly always contained a de-identified subject ID, COVID-19 status, age in years and sex.

Broad study findings and their caveats: How much clinical and demographic metadata was included differed by source and by participant, and the metadata was provided uncurated.

The clonotype was recovered from a human donor in a cohort sampled during active COVID-19. Sequenced: peripheral blood.

The DNA is TGTGCCACCAGTGATTTACCCTCGGCGGGGAGAACCCGCACCGGGGAGCTGTTTTTT. It specifies CATSDLPSAGRTRTGELFF. Here the chain combines TRBV24-1 and TRBJ2-2; possibly the D gene is TRBD2, per 6 matching bases. From the germline V gene, CDR1 is KGHDR and CDR2 is SFDVKD. Relative to germline, V is 1 base shorter and J is 4 bases shorter, with 21 bases between their ends. The CDR3 spans 19 residues, from the cysteine through the phenylalanine. Only the CDR3 DNA is retained, 57 bases long and in frame from the first base.